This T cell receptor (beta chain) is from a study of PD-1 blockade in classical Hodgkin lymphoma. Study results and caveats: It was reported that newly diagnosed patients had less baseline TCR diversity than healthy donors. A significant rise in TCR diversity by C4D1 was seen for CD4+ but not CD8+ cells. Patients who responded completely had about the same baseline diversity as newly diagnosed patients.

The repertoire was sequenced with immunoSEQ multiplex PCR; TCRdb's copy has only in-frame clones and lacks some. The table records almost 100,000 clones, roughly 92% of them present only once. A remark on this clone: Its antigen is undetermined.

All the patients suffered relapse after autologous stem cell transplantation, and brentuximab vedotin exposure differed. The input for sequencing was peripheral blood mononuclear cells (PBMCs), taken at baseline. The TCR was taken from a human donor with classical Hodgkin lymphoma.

CDR3 sequence: CASTLIGVSYEQYF. CDR3 sequence (DNA): TGTGCCAGCACTTTGATAGGGGTCTCCTACGAGCAGTACTTC. The J gene is TRBJ2-7, the V gene TRBV28; D is possibly TRBD1 (5 bases). The germline V gene has CDR1 MDHEN and CDR2 SYDVKM. The CDR3 is made up of 14 amino acids. Trimming took 7 bases from V and 0 from J, leaving 13 bases between them. The whole variable domain, filled in from reference TRBV28 and TRBJ2-7, reads DVKVTQSSRYLVKRTGEKVFLECVQDMDHENMFWYRQDPGLGLRLIYFSYDVKMKEKGDIPEGYSVSREKKERFSLILESASTNQTSMYLCASTLIGVSYEQYFGPGTRLTVT.